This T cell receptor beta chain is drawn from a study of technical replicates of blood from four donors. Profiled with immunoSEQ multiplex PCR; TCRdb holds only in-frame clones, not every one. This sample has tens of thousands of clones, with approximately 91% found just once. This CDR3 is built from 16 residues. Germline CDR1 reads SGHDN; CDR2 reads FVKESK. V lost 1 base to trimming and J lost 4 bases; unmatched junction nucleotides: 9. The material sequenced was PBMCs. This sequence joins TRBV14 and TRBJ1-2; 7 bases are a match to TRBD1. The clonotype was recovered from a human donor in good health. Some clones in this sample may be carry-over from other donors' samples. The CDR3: CASSQGYPGQIYGYTF. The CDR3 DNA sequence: TGTGCCAGCAGCCAAGGGTACCCGGGACAGATCTATGGCTACACCTTC.